This T cell receptor beta chain was sequenced in a study of glioma-infiltrating T cells after dendritic cell vaccination. Background on the study: Samples are from glioblastoma patients in Phase I and II dendritic cell vaccine trials.

The time point was: after dendritic cell vaccination, including at tumor progression/relapse. None of the glioblastoma patients had an isocitrate dehydrogenase mutation. PBMC sampling occurred before vaccination, two weeks after the third dose, and at progression. The PCR used 60 V beta and 13 J beta primers. TCRdb's copy holds only in-frame clones and misses some; the assay was immunoSEQ multiplex PCR. The profile shows about 65,000 clones, around 86% of them singletons. This CDR3 has 13 residues. V and J are TRBV12-2 and TRBJ2-1; no check of the table's D call, TRBD2, against the DNA was made. TRBV12-2 is tagged as a pseudogene. Source: blood, taken after dendritic cell vaccination. The TCR originated in a human donor with glioblastoma. CDR3 region: CASRLTSTNEQFF. The CDR3 region has the DNA TGTGCAAGTCGCCTAACTAGTACTAATGAGCAGTTCTTC.